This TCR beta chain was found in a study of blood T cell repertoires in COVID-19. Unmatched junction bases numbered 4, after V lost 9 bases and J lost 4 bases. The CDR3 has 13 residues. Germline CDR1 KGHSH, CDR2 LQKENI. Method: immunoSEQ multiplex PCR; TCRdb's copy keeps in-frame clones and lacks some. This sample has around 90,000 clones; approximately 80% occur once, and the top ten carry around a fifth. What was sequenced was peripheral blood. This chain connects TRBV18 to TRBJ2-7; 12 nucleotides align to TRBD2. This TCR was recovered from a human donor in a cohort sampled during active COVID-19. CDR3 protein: CASRTSGMYEQYF. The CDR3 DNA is TGTGCCAGTCGGACTAGCGGGATGTACGAGCAGTACTTC.